This T cell receptor beta chain was found in a study of metastatic and nonmetastatic thyroid tumors. MiXCR re-clonotyped the PCR reads for TCRdb. The data show around 30,000 clones, 10% to 15% seen once. Ahead of thyroid surgery, no patient had received treatment of any kind. Germline CDR1 and CDR2: SGHAT and FQDESV (reference sequence). Both ends counted, the CDR3 spans 18 residues. Worth noting for this clone: No conserved phenylalanine or tryptophan is present at the end of the CDR3, so a read error is the likely explanation. Because the CDR3's place on the DNA is in doubt, the DNA is left out and the CDR3 is given as listed by TCRdb.

The chain recombines TRBV11-1 with TRBJ2-5; the table's D call of TRBD2 was not tested on the DNA. The receptor was isolated from a female donor with papillary thyroid cancer or a benign thyroid nodule (not recorded which). Some clones in this sample may be carry-over from other donors' samples. The sequenced sample consisted of blood. The CDR3 sequence is CASSASILAGGLVETKYS.